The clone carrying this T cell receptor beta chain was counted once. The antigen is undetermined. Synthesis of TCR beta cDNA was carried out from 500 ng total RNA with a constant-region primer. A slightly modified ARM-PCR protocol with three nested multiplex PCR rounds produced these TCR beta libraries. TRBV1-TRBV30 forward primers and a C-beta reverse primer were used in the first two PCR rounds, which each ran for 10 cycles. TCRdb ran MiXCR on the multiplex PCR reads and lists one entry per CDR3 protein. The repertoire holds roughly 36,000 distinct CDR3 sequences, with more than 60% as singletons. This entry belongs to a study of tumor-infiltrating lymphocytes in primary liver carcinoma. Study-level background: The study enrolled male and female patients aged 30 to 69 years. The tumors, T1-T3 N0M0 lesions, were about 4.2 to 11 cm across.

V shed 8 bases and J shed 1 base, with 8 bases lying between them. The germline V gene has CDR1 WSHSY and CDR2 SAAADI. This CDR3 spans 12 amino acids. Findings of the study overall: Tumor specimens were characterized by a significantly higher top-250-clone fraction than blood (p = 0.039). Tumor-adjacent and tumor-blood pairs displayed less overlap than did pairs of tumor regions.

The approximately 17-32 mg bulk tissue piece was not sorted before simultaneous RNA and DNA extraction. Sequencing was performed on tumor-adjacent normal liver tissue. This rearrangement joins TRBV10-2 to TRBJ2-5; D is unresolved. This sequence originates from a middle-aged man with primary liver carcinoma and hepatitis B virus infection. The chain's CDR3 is CASFHSQETQYF. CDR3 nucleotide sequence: TGCGCCAGCTTTCACAGCCAAGAGACCCAGTACTTC.